These 15 T cell receptor beta chains share one sample of origin, sequenced in a study of blood T cell repertoires in COVID-19. The protocol was immunoSEQ multiplex PCR, while the TCRdb copy is restricted to in-frame clones and leaves out a portion. The sample gives roughly 30,000 clones, 72% of which show up once; 21% is in the top ten. The material sequenced was peripheral blood. The receptors were sampled from a boy aged 2 to 9 with active or convalescent COVID-19.

This clone has just one count. The V and J genes are TRBV5-1 and TRBJ2-3; the D is unclear. V was cut by 0 bases and J by 2 bases, with 7 bases left in between. The germline V gene has CDR1 SGHRS and CDR2 YFSETQ. The CDR3 is 14 residues long. CDR3 coding DNA: TGCGCCAGCAGCTTGGGGGCCCTCACAGATACGCAGTATTTT. It yields the protein CASSLGALTDTQYF.

This chain connects TRBV3-1 (or the pseudogene TRBV3-2) to TRBJ2-1; 7 nucleotides match TRBD2. The trim removed 6 bases at V and 5 bases at J, leaving 16 bases unmatched. Germline CDR1 reads LGHDT; CDR2 reads YNNKEL (reference sequence). The CDR3 loop spans 17 amino acids. The CDR3 bases are TGTGCCAGCAGGGTAGCAGCGGGGCGTAGGGCACACAATGAGCAGTTCTTC. Its translation is CASRVAAGRRAHNEQFF.

This clone was counted only a few times. The junction and the germline gene differ at one end; a read error may be behind it. The chain has TRBV20-1 and TRBJ1-3, with D unclear. Per germline, CDR1 DFQATT and CDR2 SNEGSKA (reference sequence). The CDR3 contains 11 residues. CDR3 region: CSARGGDTIYF. CDR3 sequence (DNA): TGCAGTGCTAGGGGTGGAGACACCATATATTTT.

This clone ranks as medium-sized (0.01 to 0.1%). The CDR3 is CATSRDPGLAGGPDTQYF. Written as DNA, the CDR3 is TGTGCCACCAGCAGAGATCCGGGGTTAGCGGGGGGGCCAGATACGCAGTATTTT. The chain carries TRBV15 and TRBJ2-3, with 11 bases fitting TRBD2. V lost 0 bases and J lost 4; bases outside the gene matches: 9. CDR1 and CDR2 (germline): LNHNV, YYDKDF (reference sequence). The CDR3 extends over 18 amino acids.

This chain joins TRBV14 and TRBJ1-1; D not certain. The germline gives CDR1 SGHDN, CDR2 FVKESK. V was shortened by 0 bases and J by 1 base, with 6 bases between the two germline ends. This CDR3 comprises 14 residues. This chain's CDR3 is CASSQELPNTEAFF. The CDR3 DNA reads TGTGCCAGCAGCCAAGAACTCCCGAACACTGAAGCTTTCTTT.

This chain joins TRBV10-1 and TRBJ1-1, with 7 bases aligning to TRBD1. J gave up 1 base and V 8 bases, and 7 bases lay outside the gene matches. Per the germline V gene, CDR1 is WNHNN and CDR2 is SYGVQD (reference sequence). The CDR3 is made up of 14 amino acids. This chain's CDR3 is CASQGGKGNTEAFF. The CDR3, as DNA: TGCGCCAGCCAGGGGGGAAAGGGGAACACTGAAGCTTTCTTT.

The chain employs TRBV10-3 and TRBJ2-1, with 16 bases that match TRBD2. Germline CDR1 and CDR2: ENHRY and SYGVKD. This CDR3 comprises 18 residues. With 3 bases clipped from V and 9 bases from J, the junction kept 11 bases outside the gene matches. CDR3 coding DNA: TGTGCCATCAGTGATCCGGGACTAGCGGGGGGGCGTACGGGTGAGCAGTTCTTC. Its protein is CAISDPGLAGGRTGEQFF.

The V call is TRBV6-1, the J call TRBJ2-7; D might be TRBD2 (5 bases). With 5 bases removed from V and 4 bases from J, the gap between germline ends came to 15 bases. Germline CDR1 MNHNS, CDR2 SASEGT. The CDR3 extends over 14 amino acids. The CDR3: CASSLNSGFYEQYV. Written as DNA, the CDR3 is TGTGCCAGCAGTCTTAACTCGGGATTTTACGAGCAGTACGTC.

The chain links TRBV5-6 to TRBJ2-7; weak D call: TRBD2 (7 bases). The CDR3 length is 15 residues. V was clipped by 1 base and J by 2 bases, with 13 bases between them. The germline V gene encodes CDR1 SGHDT and CDR2 YYEEEE. The CDR3 sequence: CASSLRGGYPYEQYV. The CDR3, as DNA: TGTGCCAGCAGCTTGAGGGGGGGGTATCCCTACGAGCAGTACGTC.

The rearrangement joins TRBV5-1 to TRBJ1-2; no definite D call. The germline gives CDR1 SGHRS, CDR2 YFSETQ. V was cut by 3 bases and J by 8 bases, with 14 bases left in between. The CDR3 runs to 13 residues. Written as DNA, the CDR3 is TGCGCCAGCAGCTCAACTACCGATGGGGGCTACACCTTC. This codes for CASSSTTDGGYTF.

The J gene is TRBJ1-2, the V gene TRBV11-2; 7 nucleotides align to TRBD1. CDR3 length: 13 amino acids. Germline assignment: CDR1 SGHAT and CDR2 FQNNGV. The trim removed 6 bases at V and 4 bases at J, leaving 5 bases unmatched. In DNA, the CDR3 is TGTGCCAGCAGATACCAGGGGGGCTATGGCTACACCTTC. Its protein is CASRYQGGYGYTF.

This clone was counted only a few times. The gene calls are TRBV29-1 and TRBJ1-2; TRBD1 is a possible D gene (6 bases). Germline V lookup: CDR1 SQVTM, CDR2 ANQGSEA. V lost 5 bases, J lost 4 bases, and 11 bases lay in between. The CDR3 has 12 residues. CDR3 sequence reads: CSVPMDSYGYTF. CDR3 nucleotides: TGCAGCGTTCCAATGGACAGCTATGGCTACACCTTC.

The rearrangement joins TRBV7-2 to TRBJ2-7, with TRBD2 matching over 7 bases. Trimming removed 4 bases from V and 7 bases from J; junction bases left unmatched: 16. Germline assignment: CDR1 SGHTA and CDR2 FQGNSA. The CDR3 totals 16 residues. The CDR3 DNA reads TGTGCCAGCAGCTCTCAGAGTCCAGCGGGGCCAAAAGAGCAGTACTTC. Amino acids: CASSSQSPAGPKEQYF.

The chain joins TRBV10-1 to TRBJ2-7; D might be TRBD2 (6 bases). The CDR3 runs 13 residues. Trimming cost V 5 bases and J 6 bases, with 14 bases left between them. Germline CDR1 WNHNN, CDR2 SYGVQD (reference sequence). The CDR3 coding sequence is TGCGCCAGCAGTAGGGAACGGGGACTCGAGCAGTACTTC. It encodes CASSRERGLEQYF.

The CDR3 DNA sequence: TGTGCCAGCGCCAAACAGGGGGCTAATCAGCCCCAGCATTTT. It codes for CASAKQGANQPQHF. The rearrangement joins TRBV6-5 to TRBJ1-5, with 9 nucleotides matching TRBD1. The CDR3 loop spans 14 amino acids. Germline V gives CDR1 MNHEY, CDR2 SVGAGI. V lost 8 bases, J lost 4 bases, and 6 bases stayed unmatched.